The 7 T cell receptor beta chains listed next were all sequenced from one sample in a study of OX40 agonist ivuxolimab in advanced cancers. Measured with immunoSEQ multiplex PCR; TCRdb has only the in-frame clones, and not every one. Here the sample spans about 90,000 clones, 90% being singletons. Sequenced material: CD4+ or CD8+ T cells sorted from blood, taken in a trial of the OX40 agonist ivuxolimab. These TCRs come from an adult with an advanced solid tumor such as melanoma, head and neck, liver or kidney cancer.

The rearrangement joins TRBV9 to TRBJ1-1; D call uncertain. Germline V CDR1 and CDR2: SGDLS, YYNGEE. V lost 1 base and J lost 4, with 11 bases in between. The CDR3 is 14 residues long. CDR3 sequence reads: CASSVQGMGTEAFF. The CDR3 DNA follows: TGTGCCAGCAGCGTACAAGGGATGGGCACTGAAGCTTTCTTT.

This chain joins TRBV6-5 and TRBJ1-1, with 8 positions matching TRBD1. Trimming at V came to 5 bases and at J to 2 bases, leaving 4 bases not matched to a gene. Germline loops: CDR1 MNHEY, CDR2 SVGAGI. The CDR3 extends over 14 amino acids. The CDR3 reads CASSKGQGNTEAFF. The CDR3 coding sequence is TGTGCCAGCAGTAAAGGACAGGGAAACACTGAAGCTTTCTTT.

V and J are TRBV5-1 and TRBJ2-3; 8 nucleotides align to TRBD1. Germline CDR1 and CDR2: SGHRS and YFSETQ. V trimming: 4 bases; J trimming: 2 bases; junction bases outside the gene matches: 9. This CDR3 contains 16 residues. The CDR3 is CASSPDRQGNTDTQYF. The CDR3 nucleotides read TGCGCCAGCAGCCCAGACCGACAGGGGAACACAGATACGCAGTATTTT. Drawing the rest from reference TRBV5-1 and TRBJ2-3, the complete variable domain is KAGVTQTPRYLIKTRGQQVTLSCSPISGHRSVSWYQQTPGQGLQFLFEYFSETQRNKGNFPGRFSGRQFSNSRSEMNVSTLELGDSALYLCASSPDRQGNTDTQYFGPGTRLTVL.

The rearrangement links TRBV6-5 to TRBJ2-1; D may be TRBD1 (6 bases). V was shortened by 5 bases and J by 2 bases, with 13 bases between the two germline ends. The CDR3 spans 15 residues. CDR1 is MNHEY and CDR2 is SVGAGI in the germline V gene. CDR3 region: CASSRAEGAYNEQFF. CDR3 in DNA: TGTGCCAGCAGTCGGGCAGAGGGGGCCTACAATGAGCAGTTCTTC.

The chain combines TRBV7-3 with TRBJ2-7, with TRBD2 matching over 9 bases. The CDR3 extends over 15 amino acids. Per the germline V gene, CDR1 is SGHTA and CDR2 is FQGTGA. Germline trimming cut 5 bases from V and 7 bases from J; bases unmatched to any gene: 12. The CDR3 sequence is CASSLRAGGFSEQYF. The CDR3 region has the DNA TGTGCCAGCAGCCTTCGGGCGGGAGGGTTCTCAGAGCAGTACTTC.

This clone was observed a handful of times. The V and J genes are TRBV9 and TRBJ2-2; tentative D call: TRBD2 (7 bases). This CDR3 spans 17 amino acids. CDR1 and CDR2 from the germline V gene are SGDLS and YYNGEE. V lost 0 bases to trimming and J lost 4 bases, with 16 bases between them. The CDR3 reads CASSVDRASGVTGELFF. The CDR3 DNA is TGTGCCAGCAGCGTAGACAGGGCGAGCGGGGTCACCGGGGAGCTGTTTTTT.

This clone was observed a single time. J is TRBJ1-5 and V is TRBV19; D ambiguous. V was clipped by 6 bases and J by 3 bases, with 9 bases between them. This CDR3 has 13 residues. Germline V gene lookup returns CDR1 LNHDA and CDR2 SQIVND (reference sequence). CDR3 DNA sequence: TGTGCCAGTAGCCCGGCAGTCAATCAGCCCCAGCATTTT. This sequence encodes CASSPAVNQPQHF.